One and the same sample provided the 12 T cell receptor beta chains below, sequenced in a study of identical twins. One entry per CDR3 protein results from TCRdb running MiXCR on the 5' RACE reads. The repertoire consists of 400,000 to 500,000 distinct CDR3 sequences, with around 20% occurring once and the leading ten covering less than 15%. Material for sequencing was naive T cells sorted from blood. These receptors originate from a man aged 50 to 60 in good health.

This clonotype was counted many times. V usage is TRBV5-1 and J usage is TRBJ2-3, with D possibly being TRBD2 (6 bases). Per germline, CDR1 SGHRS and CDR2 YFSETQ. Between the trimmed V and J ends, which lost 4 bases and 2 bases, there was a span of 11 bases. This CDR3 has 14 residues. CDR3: CASSSSGPTDTQYF. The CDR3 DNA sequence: TGCGCCAGCAGCAGTAGCGGCCCCACAGATACGCAGTATTTT.

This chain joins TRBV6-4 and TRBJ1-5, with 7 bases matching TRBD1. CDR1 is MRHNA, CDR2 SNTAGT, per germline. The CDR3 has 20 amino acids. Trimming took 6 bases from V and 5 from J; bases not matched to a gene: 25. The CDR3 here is CASSDRELDIMRGWDQPQHF. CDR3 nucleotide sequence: TGTGCCAGCAGCGACAGGGAGTTGGACATAATGAGGGGTTGGGATCAGCCCCAGCATTTT.

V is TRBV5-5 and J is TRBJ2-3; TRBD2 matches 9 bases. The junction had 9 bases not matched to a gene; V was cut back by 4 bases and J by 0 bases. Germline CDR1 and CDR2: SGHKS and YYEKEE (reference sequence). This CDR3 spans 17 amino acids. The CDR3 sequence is CASSLFIAGVSTDTQYF. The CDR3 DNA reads TGTGCCAGCAGCCTCTTCATAGCGGGGGTTAGCACAGATACGCAGTATTTT.

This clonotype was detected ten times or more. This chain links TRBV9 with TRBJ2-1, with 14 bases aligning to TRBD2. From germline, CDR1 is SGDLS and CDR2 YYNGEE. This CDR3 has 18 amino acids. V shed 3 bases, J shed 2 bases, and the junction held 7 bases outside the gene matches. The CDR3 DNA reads TGTGCCAGCAGCGGAACGACTAGCGGGGGGGGGCCCTACAATGAGCAGTTCTTC. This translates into CASSGTTSGGGPYNEQFF.

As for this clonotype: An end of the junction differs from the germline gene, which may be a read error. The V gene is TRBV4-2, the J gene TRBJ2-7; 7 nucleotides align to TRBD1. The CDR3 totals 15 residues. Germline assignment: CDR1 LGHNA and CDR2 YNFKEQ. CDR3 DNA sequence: TGTGCCAGCCGCCAAGATGGGCAGGGGGTCGACGAGCAGTACTTC. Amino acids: CASRQDGQGVDEQYF.

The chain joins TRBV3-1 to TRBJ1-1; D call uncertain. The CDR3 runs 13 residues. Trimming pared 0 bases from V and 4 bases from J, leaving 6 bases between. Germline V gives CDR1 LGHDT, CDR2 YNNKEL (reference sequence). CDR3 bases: TGTGCCAGCAGCCAAGATATCGGCACTGAAGCTTTCTTT. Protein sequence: CASSQDIGTEAFF.

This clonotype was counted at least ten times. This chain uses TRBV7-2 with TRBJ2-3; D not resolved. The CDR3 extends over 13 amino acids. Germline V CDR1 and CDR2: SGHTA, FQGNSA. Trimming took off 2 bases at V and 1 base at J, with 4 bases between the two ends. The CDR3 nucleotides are TGTGCCAGCAGCTTACCGGGCACAGATACGCAGTATTTT. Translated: CASSLPGTDTQYF.

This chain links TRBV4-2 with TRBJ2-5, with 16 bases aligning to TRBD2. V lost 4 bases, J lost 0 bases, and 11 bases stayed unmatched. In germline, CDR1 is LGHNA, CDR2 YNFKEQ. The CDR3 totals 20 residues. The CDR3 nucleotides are TGTGCCAGCAGCCTCCCCATCGGGACTAGCGGGGGGGACTACCAAGAGACCCAGTACTTC. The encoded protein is CASSLPIGTSGGDYQETQYF.

In DNA, the CDR3 is TGCAGTGCTGGACGGGAAGTCAATCAGCCCCAGCATTTT. It yields the protein CSAGREVNQPQHF. This chain connects TRBV20-1 to TRBJ1-5, with unresolved D. The CDR3 length is 13 residues. The germline V and J ends were trimmed by 5 bases and 3 bases, with 11 bases remaining between them. The germline CDR1 and CDR2 sequences are DFQATT and SNEGSKA (reference sequence).

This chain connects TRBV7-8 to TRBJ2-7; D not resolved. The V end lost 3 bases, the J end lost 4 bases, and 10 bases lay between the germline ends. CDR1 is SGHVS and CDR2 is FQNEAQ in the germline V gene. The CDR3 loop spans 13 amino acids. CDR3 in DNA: TGTGCCAGCAGCTTCATTGACTCATACGAGCAGTACTTC. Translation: CASSFIDSYEQYF.

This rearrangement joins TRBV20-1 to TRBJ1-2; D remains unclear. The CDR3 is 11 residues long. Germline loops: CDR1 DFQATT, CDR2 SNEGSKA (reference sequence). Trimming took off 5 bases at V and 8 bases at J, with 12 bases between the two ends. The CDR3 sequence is CSAPLLGGYTF. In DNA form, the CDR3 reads TGCAGTGCTCCTCTTCTAGGGGGCTACACCTTC.

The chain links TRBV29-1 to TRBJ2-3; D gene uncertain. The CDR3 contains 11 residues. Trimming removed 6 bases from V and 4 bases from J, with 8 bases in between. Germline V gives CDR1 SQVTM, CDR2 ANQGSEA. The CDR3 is CSVSGPDTQYF. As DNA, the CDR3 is TGCAGCGTGAGTGGACCAGATACGCAGTATTTT.